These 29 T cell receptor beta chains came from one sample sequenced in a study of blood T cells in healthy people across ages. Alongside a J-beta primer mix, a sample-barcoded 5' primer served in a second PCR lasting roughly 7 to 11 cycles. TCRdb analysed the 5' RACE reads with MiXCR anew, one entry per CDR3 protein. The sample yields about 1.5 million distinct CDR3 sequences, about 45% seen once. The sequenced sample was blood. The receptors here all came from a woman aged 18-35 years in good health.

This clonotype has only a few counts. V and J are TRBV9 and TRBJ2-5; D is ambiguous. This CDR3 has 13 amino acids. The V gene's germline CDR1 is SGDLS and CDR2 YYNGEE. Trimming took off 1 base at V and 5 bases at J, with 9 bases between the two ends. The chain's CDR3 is CASSVSTAETQYF. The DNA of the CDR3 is TGTGCCAGCAGCGTATCGACGGCGGAGACCCAGTACTTC.

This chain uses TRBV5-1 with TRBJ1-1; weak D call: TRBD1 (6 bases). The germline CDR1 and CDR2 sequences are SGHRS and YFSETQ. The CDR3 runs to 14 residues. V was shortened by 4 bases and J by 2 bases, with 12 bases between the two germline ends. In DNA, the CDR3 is TGCGCCAGCAGCAACCAACAGGGAAACACTGAAGCTTTCTTT. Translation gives CASSNQQGNTEAFF. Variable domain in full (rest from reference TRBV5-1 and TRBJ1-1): KAGVTQTPRYLIKTRGQQVTLSCSPISGHRSVSWYQQTPGQGLQFLFEYFSETQRNKGNFPGRFSGRQFSNSRSEMNVSTLELGDSALYLCASSNQQGNTEAFFGQGTRLTVV.

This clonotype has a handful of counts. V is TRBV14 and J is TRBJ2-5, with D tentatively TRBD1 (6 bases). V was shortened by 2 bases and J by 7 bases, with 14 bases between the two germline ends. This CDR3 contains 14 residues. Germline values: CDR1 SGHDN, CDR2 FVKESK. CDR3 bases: TGTGCCAGCAGCCAACAGGGGAGATATGGGACCCAGTACTTC. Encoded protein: CASSQQGRYGTQYF.

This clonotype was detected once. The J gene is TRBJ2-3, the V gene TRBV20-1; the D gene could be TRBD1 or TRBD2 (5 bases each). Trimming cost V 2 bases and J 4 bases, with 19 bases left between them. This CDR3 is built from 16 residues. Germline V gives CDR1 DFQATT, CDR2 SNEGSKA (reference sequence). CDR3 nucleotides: TGCAGTGCTAGATTTTCCGGGGCAAGTCATGCAGATACGCAGTATTTT. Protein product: CSARFSGASHADTQYF.

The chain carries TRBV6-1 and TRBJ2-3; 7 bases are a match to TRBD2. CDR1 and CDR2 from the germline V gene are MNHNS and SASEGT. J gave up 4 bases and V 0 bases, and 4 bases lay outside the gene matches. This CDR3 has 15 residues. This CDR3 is CASSEALGGSDTQYF. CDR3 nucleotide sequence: TGTGCCAGCAGTGAAGCCCTCGGGGGGTCAGATACGCAGTATTTT.

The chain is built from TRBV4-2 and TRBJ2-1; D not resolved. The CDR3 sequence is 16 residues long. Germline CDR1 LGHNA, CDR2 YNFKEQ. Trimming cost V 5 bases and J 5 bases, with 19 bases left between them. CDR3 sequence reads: CASSSLRRDADNEQFF. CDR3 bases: TGTGCCAGCAGCTCCCTTCGGCGTGACGCCGACAATGAGCAGTTCTTC.

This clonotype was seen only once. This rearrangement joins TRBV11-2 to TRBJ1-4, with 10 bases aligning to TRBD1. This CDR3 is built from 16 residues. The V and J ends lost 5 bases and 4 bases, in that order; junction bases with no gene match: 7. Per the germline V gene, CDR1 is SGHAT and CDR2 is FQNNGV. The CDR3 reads CASSPGTGVNNEKLFF. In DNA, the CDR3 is TGTGCCAGCAGCCCCGGGACAGGGGTGAATAATGAAAAACTGTTTTTT.

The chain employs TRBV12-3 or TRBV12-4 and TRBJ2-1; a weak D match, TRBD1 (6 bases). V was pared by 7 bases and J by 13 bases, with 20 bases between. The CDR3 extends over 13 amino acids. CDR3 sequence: CASTRTVQETQFF. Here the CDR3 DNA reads TGTGCCAGCACCCGGACAGTCCAAGAGACCCAGTTCTTC.

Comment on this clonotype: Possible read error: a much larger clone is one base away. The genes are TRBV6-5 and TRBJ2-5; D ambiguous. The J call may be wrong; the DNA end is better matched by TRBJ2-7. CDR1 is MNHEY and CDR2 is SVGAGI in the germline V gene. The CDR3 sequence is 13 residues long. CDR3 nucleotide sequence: TGTGCCAGCAGTTACCCTATAGGAAGCGAGCAGTACTTC. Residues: CASSYPIGSEQYF.

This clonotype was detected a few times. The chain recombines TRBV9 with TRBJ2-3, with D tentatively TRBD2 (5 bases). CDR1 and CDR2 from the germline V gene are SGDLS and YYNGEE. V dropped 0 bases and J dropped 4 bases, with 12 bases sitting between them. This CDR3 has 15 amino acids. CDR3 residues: CASSVAGLAADTQYF. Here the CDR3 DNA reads TGTGCCAGCAGCGTAGCTGGGCTAGCCGCAGATACGCAGTATTTT. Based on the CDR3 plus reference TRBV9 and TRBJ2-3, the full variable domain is DSGVTQTPKHLITATGQRVTLRCSPRSGDLSVYWYQQSLDQGLQFLIQYYNGEERAKGNILERFSAQQFPDLHSELNLSSLELGDSALYFCASSVAGLAADTQYFGPGTRLTVL.

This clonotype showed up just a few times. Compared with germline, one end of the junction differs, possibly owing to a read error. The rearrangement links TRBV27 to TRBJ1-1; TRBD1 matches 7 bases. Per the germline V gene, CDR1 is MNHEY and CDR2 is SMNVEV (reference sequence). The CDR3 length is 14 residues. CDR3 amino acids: CACSSDRTNTEAFF. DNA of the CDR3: TGTGCCTGCAGTTCGGACAGGACGAACACTGAAGCTTTCTTT.

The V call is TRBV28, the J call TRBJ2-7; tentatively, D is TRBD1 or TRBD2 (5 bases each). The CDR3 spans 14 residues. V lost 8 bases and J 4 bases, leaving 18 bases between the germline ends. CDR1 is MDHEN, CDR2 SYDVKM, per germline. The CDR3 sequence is CASAVGAAGYEQYF. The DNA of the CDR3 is TGTGCCAGCGCGGTCGGGGCAGCAGGTTACGAGCAGTACTTC.

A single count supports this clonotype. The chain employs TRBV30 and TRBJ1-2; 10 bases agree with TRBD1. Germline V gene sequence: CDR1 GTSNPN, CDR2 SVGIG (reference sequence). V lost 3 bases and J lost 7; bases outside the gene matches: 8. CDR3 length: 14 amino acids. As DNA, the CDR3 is TGTGCCTGGAGGACGACAGGGGGCGGCGGTGGCTACACCTTC. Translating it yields CAWRTTGGGGGYTF.

The CDR3 loop is CSVEVQGAGTYNEQYF. The DNA of the CDR3 is TGCAGCGTTGAAGTACAGGGGGCAGGGACCTACAATGAGCAGTACTTC. This sequence joins TRBV29-1 and TRBJ2-1, with 9 nucleotides matching TRBD1. The end of the DNA is better explained by TRBJ2-7, so the J call may be wrong. Per the germline V gene, CDR1 is SQVTM and CDR2 is ANQGSEA. The length of the CDR3 is 16 residues.

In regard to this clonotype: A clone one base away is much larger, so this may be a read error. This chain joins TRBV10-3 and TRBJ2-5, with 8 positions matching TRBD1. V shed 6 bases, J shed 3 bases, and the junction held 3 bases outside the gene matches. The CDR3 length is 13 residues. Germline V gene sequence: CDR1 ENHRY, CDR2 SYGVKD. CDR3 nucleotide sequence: TGTGCCATCAGCCCGGGACAGGAAGAGACCCAGTACTTC. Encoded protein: CAISPGQEETQYF.

CDR3 loop: CSASRQTDTQYF. CDR3 nucleotide sequence: TGCAGTGCTAGTCGTCAGACAGATACGCAGTATTTT. The chain joins TRBV20-1 to TRBJ2-3; D unresolved. The CDR3 is 12 residues long. V was trimmed by 3 bases and J by 3 bases, leaving 7 bases between them. The germline V gene has CDR1 DFQATT and CDR2 SNEGSKA (reference sequence).

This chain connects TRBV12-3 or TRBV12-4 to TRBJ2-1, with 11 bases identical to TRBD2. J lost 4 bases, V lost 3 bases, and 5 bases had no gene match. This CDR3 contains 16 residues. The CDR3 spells CASSFHLAGGYNEQFF. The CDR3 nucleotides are TGTGCCAGCAGTTTTCATCTAGCGGGGGGTTACAATGAGCAGTTCTTC.

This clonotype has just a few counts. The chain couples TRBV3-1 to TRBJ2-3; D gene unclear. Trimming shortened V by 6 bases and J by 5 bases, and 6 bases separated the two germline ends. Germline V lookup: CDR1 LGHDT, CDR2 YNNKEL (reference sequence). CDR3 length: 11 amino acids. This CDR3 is CASRKVDTQYF. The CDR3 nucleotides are TGTGCCAGCAGGAAAGTAGATACGCAGTATTTT.

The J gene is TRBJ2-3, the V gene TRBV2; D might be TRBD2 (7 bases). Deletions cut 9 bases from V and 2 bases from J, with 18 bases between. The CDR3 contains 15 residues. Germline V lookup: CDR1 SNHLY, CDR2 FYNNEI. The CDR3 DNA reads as TGTGCCAGAGCGCTTCGGGGGGCCCTCACAGATACGCAGTATTTT. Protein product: CARALRGALTDTQYF.

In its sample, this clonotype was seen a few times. CDR3 amino acids: CASSEALRNSGYTF. Here the CDR3 DNA reads TGTGCCAGCAGTGAAGCGCTTCGGAATAGTGGCTACACCTTC. The chain couples TRBV6-1 to TRBJ1-2; unclear D gene. CDR1 and CDR2 (germline): MNHNS, SASEGT. The CDR3 runs to 14 residues. Trimming removed 0 bases at V and 7 bases at J, with 12 bases between.

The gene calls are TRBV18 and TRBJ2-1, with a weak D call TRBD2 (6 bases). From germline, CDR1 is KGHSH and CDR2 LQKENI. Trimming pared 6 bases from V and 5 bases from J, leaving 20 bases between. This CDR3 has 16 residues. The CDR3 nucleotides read TGTGCCAGCTCGCAGGGTGTAGCGGCCGGCGACAATGAGCAGTTCTTC. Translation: CASSQGVAAGDNEQFF. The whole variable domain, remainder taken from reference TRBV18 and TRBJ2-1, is NAGVMQNPRHLVRRRGQEARLRCSPMKGHSHVYWYRQLPEEGLKFMVYLQKENIIDESGMPKERFSAEFPKEGPSILRIQQVVRGDSAAYFCASSQGVAAGDNEQFFGPGTRLTVL.

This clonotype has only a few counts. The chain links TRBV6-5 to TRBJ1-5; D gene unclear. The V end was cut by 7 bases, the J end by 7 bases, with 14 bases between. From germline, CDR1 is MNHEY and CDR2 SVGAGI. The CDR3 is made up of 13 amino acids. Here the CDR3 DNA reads TGTGCCAGCACCGAAGGTGTAGGCCAGCCCCAGCATTTT. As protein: CASTEGVGQPQHF.

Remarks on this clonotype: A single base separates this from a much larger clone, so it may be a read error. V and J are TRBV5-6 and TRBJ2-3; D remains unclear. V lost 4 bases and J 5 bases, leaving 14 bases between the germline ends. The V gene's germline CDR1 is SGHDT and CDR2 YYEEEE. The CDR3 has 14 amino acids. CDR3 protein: CASSLGSHIDTQYF. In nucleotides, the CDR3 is TGTGCCAGCAGCCTGGGCAGCCACATAGATACGCAGTATTTT.

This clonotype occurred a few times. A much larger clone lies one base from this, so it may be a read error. The CDR3 here is CASSSGGDRAYNEQYF. CDR3 sequence (DNA): TGTGCCAGCTCTTCGGGAGGGGACAGGGCCTACAATGAGCAGTACTTC. The rearrangement joins TRBV28 to TRBJ2-1; D is possibly TRBD1 (9 bases). The DNA end favors TRBJ2-7, so the J call may be wrong. CDR3 length: 16 residues. Germline loops: CDR1 MDHEN, CDR2 SYDVKM.

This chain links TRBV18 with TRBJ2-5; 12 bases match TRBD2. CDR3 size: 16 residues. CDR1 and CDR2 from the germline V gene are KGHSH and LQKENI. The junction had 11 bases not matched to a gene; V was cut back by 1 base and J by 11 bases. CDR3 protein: CASSPRLTSGRPEQYF. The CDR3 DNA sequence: TGTGCCAGCTCACCACGTTTAACTAGCGGGAGGCCTGAGCAGTACTTC.

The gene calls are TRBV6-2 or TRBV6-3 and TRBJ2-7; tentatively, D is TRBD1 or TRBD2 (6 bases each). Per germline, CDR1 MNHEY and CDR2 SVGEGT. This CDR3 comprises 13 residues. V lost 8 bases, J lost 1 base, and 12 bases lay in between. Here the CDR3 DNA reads TGTGCCAGCGAAACGGGGGCTTCCTACGAGCAGTACTTC. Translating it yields CASETGASYEQYF.

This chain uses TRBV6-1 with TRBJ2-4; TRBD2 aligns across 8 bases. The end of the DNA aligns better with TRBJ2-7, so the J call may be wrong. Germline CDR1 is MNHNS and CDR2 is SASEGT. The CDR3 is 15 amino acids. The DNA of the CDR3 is TGTGCCAGCAGAAGAGGTAGCGGGGATTCCTACGAGCAGTACTTC. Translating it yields CASRRGSGDSYEQYF.

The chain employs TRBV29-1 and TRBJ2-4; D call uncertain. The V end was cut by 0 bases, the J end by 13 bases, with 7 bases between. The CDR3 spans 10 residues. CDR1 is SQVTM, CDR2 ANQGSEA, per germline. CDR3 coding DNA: TGCAGCGTTGAAGAGAGTGTGCAGTACTTC. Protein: CSVEESVQYF.

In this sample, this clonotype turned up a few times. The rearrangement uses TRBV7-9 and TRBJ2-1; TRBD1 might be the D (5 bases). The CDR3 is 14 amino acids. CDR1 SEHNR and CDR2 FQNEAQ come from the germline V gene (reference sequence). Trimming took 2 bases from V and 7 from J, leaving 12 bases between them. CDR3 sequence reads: CASSLLQGWNEQFF. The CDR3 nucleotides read TGTGCCAGCAGCTTACTCCAGGGTTGGAATGAGCAGTTCTTC.